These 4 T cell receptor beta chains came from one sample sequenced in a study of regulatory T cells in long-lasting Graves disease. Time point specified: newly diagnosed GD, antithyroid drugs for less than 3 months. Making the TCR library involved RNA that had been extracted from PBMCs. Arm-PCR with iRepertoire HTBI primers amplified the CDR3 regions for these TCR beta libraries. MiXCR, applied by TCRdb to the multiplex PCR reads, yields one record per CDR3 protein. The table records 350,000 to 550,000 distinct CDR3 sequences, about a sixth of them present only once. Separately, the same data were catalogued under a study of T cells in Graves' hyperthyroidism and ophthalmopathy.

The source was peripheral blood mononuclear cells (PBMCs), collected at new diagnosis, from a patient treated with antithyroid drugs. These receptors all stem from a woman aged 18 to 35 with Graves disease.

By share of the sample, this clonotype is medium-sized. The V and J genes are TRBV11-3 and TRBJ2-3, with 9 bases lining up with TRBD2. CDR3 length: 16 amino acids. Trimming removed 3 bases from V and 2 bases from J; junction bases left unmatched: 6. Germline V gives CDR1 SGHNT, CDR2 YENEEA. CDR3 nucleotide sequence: TGTGCCAGCAGCTTTTTAGCGGGAGAGGACACAGATACGCAGTATTTT. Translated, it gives CASSFLAGEDTDTQYF.

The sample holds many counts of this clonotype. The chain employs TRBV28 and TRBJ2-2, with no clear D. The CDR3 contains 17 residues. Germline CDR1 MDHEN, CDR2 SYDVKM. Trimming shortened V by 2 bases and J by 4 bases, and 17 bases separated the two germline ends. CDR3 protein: CASSLAVSAVSTGELFF. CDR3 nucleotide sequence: TGTGCCAGCAGTTTAGCTGTGTCGGCAGTGAGCACCGGGGAGCTGTTTTTT.

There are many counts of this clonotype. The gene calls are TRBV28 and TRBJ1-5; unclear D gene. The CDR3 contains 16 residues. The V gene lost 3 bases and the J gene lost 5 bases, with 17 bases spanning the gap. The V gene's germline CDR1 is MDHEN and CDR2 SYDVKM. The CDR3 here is CASSFEVWVGDQPQHF. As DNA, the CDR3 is TGTGCCAGCAGTTTCGAAGTTTGGGTTGGGGATCAGCCCCAGCATTTT.

The CDR3 region is CASSLGTGSYTF. CDR3 nucleotide sequence: TGTGCCAGCAGTTTAGGGACAGGGAGCTACACCTTC. The chain couples TRBV12-3 or TRBV12-4 to TRBJ1-2; 8 bases align to TRBD1. The CDR3 is made up of 12 amino acids. J lost 9 bases, V lost 1 base, and 1 base had no gene match.